This passage covers 23 T cell receptor beta chains from one sample sequenced in a study of T cells in women clearing cervical HPV infection. Libraries were prepared by immunoSEQ multiplex PCR; TCRdb keeps only in-frame clonotypes and omits some of them. The sample is made up of more than 30,000 clones, and the top ten hold roughly 3.7% of it. The sequenced sample was blood buffy coat. The receptors come from a woman between 18 and 69 years old with a cervical HPV16 infection that either progressed to CIN3+ or cleared (not recorded which).

Of note for this clone: The CDR3 end lies 3 residues beyond the end of the read and is filled in from the germline J gene. The chain couples TRBV5-1 to TRBJ2-1; 8 bases fit TRBD2. J was trimmed by 7 bases and V by 3 bases; bases with no gene match: 12. This CDR3 contains 16 residues. The V gene's germline CDR1 is SGHRS and CDR2 YFSETQ. The sequenced CDR3 bases are TGCGCCAGCAGCTATTACTTGACTAGCGACATAAATGAG. Translating it yields CASSYYLTSDINE. The full CDR3 protein reads CASSYYLTSDINEQFF.

In the case of this clone: The read terminates 3 residues ahead of where the CDR3 ends, so the germline J gene completes it. The V and J genes are TRBV7-4 and TRBJ1-6; TRBD1 matches 9 bases. This CDR3 is built from 18 residues. From germline, CDR1 is SGHVT and CDR2 SQSDAQ. V gave up 5 bases and J gave up 0 bases; unmatched junction bases: 8. The CDR3 here is CASSRGDRVSSYNSPLHF. Partial CDR3 DNA: TGTGCCAGCAGCCGGGGGGACAGGGTGAGCTCCTATAATTCACCC. The complete variable domain, with remaining parts taken from reference TRBV7-4 and TRBJ1-6, reads GAGVSQSPRYKVAKRGRDVALRCDSISGHVTLYWYRQTLGQGSEVLTYSQSDAQRDKSGRPSGRFSAERPERSVSTLKIQRTEQGDSAVYLCASSRGDRVSSYNSPLHFGNGTRLTVT.

Of note for this clone: The read comes to an end 3 residues before the CDR3 does, leaving the germline J gene to fill in the end. The chain links TRBV18 to TRBJ1-2, with D uncertain. CDR1 and CDR2 from the germline V gene are KGHSH and LQKENI. This CDR3 has 13 amino acids. CDR3: CASSPPLTDTYTF. The sequenced part of the CDR3 DNA is TGTGCCAGCTCACCACCGTTAACAGATACC. The full variable domain, its missing parts supplied by reference TRBV18 and TRBJ1-2, is NAGVMQNPRHLVRRRGQEARLRCSPMKGHSHVYWYRQLPEEGLKFMVYLQKENIIDESGMPKERFSAEFPKEGPSILRIQQVVRGDSAAYFCASSPPLTDTYTFGSGTRLTVV.

Comment on this clone: The read stops 3 residues short of the end of the CDR3; the missing end is completed from the germline J gene. The rearrangement joins TRBV5-1 to TRBJ2-2, with 9 bases matching TRBD1. V was clipped by 5 bases and J by 5 bases; unmatched bases: 7. Looked up from germline, CDR1 is SGHRS and CDR2 is YFSETQ. CDR3 length equals 15 residues. CDR3 DNA (partial): TGCGCCAGCAGTTTCGGGGACAGGGCGACCGGGGAG. It specifies CASSFGDRATGE. The CDR3 reads in full as CASSFGDRATGELFF.

CDR3 bases read: TGTGCCTGGAGTAGGGGTAATCAGCCC. Protein sequence: CAWSRGNQP. The whole CDR3 protein reads CAWSRGNQPQHF. The chain is built from TRBV30 and TRBJ1-5; D is possibly TRBD1 (5 bases). The read comes to an end 3 residues before the CDR3 does, leaving the germline J gene to fill in the end. There are 12 residues in the CDR3. Trimming cost V 2 bases and J 4 bases, with 6 bases left between them. CDR1 and CDR2 from the germline V gene are GTSNPN and SVGIG (reference sequence).

Comment on this clone: The CDR3 extends 3 residues past the end of the read, so its final part is completed from the germline J gene. The chain combines TRBV9 with TRBJ1-3, with D possibly being TRBD1 (5 bases). V lost 0 bases, J lost 4 bases, and 14 bases lay in between. CDR1 and CDR2 (germline): SGDLS, YYNGEE. The CDR3 consists of 16 residues. CDR3 amino acids: CASSVATIGAGNTIYF. Incomplete CDR3 DNA: TGTGCCAGCAGCGTAGCTACTATAGGGGCGGGAAACACC.

As for this clone: The read stops 3 residues short of the end of the CDR3; the missing end is completed from the germline J gene. This sequence joins TRBV20-1 and TRBJ1-5; D perhaps matches TRBD1 (5 bases). Germline CDR1 DFQATT, CDR2 SNEGSKA (reference sequence). V gave up 3 bases and J gave up 5 bases, with 17 bases separating them. This CDR3 spans 15 amino acids. CDR3 bases read: TGCAGTGCTAGGAGAGCAGGGATTCGCGATCAGCCC. Translating gives CSARRAGIRDQP. The whole CDR3 sequence is CSARRAGIRDQPQHF.

This CDR3 is CSASRVSGTGGRETQYF. Partial CDR3 DNA: TGCAGTGCTAGTAGGGTCTCCGGGACAGGGGGGCGAGAGACC. J is TRBJ2-5 and V is TRBV20-1; 11 positions match TRBD1. The read comes to an end 3 residues before the CDR3 does, leaving the germline J gene to fill in the end. Germline CDR1 reads DFQATT; CDR2 reads SNEGSKA (reference sequence). V was clipped by 3 bases and J by 4 bases; unmatched bases: 13. The CDR3 runs to 17 residues.

Regarding this clone: The read comes to an end 3 residues before the CDR3 does, leaving the germline J gene to fill in the end. The rearrangement links TRBV19 to TRBJ2-5; D unclear. The CDR3 sequence is 18 residues long. Germline V gene sequence: CDR1 LNHDA, CDR2 SQIVND (reference sequence). With 3 bases removed from V and 2 bases from J, the gap between germline ends came to 22 bases. The CDR3 region is CASSIGFEASPQQETQYF. The CDR3 DNA, read in part, is TGTGCCAGTAGTATTGGTTTCGAGGCCTCTCCCCAGCAAGAGACC.

Details on this clone: The CDR3 goes on 3 residues after the read ends, and that part is filled in from the germline J gene. This chain uses TRBV12-3 or TRBV12-4 with TRBJ1-1; 10 positions match TRBD1. The CDR3 length is 16 residues. Trimming took 6 bases from V and 4 from J; bases not matched to a gene: 11. CDR3 residues: CASSRPGQGTITEAFF. The DNA read from the CDR3 is TGTGCCAGCAGCCGCCCGGGACAGGGGACAATCACTGAA.

Worth noting for this clone: Read sequence stops 3 residues before the CDR3 end, and the germline J gene provides the missing end. The J gene is TRBJ2-1, the V gene TRBV5-1; a weak D match, TRBD2 (6 bases). V gave up 6 bases and J gave up 7 bases, with 14 bases separating them. The CDR3 runs 13 residues. The germline CDR1 and CDR2 sequences are SGHRS and YFSETQ. The CDR3 DNA, read in part, is TGCGCCAGCACCCAGGTGGGGGGTAATGAG. Amino acid sequence: CASTQVGGNE. The whole CDR3 region reads CASTQVGGNEQFF. The full variable domain, its missing parts supplied by reference TRBV5-1 and TRBJ2-1, is KAGVTQTPRYLIKTRGQQVTLSCSPISGHRSVSWYQQTPGQGLQFLFEYFSETQRNKGNFPGRFSGRQFSNSRSEMNVSTLELGDSALYLCASTQVGGNEQFFGPGTRLTVL.

To note about this clone: Read data end 3 residues before the CDR3 end; the end is taken from the germline J gene. V is TRBV7-2 and J is TRBJ1-2; 7 nucleotides match TRBD1. CDR3 size: 14 residues. Germline-derived CDR1 and CDR2 are SGHTA and FQGNSA. CDR3 region: CASSSRGQARDYTF. The sequenced part of the CDR3 DNA is TGTGCCAGCAGCTCCCGTGGACAGGCTCGCGAC.

Turning to this clone: The read gets to within 3 residues of the CDR3 end, and the germline J gene fills in the rest. The rearrangement uses TRBV4-1 and TRBJ2-5; TRBD2 aligns across 10 bases. The germline V gene has CDR1 MGHRA and CDR2 YSYEKL. The junction had 13 bases not matched to a gene; V was cut back by 2 bases and J by 4 bases. CDR3 size: 18 residues. CDR3 DNA, as far as it was read: TGCGCCAGCAGCCAAAAGGGAAGCGGGGGGGCCGGGTTAGAGACC. This gives the protein CASSQKGSGGAGLET. The entire CDR3 sequence reads CASSQKGSGGAGLETQYF.

About this clone itself: With the read ending 3 residues before the CDR3 end, the germline J gene is used to fill in that end. The chain employs TRBV7-2 and TRBJ1-2; D is unresolved. Germline CDR1 reads SGHTA; CDR2 reads FQGNSA. The CDR3 extends over 14 amino acids. The CDR3 bases that were read are TGTGCCAGCAGCCTTGAGCGGAGCCTCTACGAC. As protein: CASSLERSLYD. The complete CDR3 protein is CASSLERSLYDYTF.

With respect to this clone: The read halts 3 residues ahead of the CDR3 end, with the missing end drawn from the germline J gene. The J gene is TRBJ2-3, the V gene TRBV2; TRBD2 matches 14 bases. CDR3 length: 14 amino acids. Germline V lookup: CDR1 SNHLY, CDR2 FYNNEI. With V trimmed by 9 bases and J by 6 bases, 5 bases remained unmatched. The part of the CDR3 DNA that was read is TGTGCCAGGACTAGCGGGAGGGCCGGGGATACG. It yields the protein CARTSGRAGDT. The complete CDR3 protein is CARTSGRAGDTQYF.

As regards this clone: The read stops 3 residues short of the end of the CDR3; the missing end is completed from the germline J gene. The V and J genes are TRBV12-3 or TRBV12-4 and TRBJ1-1; 8 nucleotides line up with TRBD1. Germline trimming cut 1 base from V and 6 bases from J; bases unmatched to any gene: 7. The CDR3 covers 15 residues. The CDR3 spells CASSLDRDRFAEAFF. Incomplete CDR3 DNA: TGTGCCAGCAGTTTAGATAGGGACAGGTTCGCTGAA.

On this clone: The read terminates 3 residues ahead of where the CDR3 ends, so the germline J gene completes it. The chain recombines TRBV7-9 with TRBJ2-3; perhaps TRBD1 as D (6 bases). Trimming took off 3 bases at V and 2 bases at J, with 9 bases between the two ends. Germline V CDR1 and CDR2: SEHNR, FQNEAQ (reference sequence). The CDR3 spans 14 residues. This CDR3 reads CASSFGQNTDTQYF. Incomplete CDR3 DNA: TGTGCCAGCAGCTTCGGACAGAACACAGATACG.

Comment on this clone: The read is 3 residues too short to cover the CDR3 end, so that end is filled in from the germline J gene. This chain links TRBV6-2 or TRBV6-3 with TRBJ2-7, with 9 bases lining up with TRBD2. CDR3 size: 15 residues. CDR1 MNHEY and CDR2 SVGEGT come from the germline V gene. Unmatched junction bases numbered 8, after V lost 6 bases and J lost 2 bases. The CDR3 sequence: CASSGSIAGAYEQYF. Incomplete CDR3 DNA: TGTGCCAGCAGCGGCTCCATAGCGGGAGCCTACGAG.

Concerning this clone itself: Germline and junction disagree at one end, which may indicate a read error. Read coverage stops 3 residues before the CDR3 terminus; the germline J gene supplies the remainder. The chain employs TRBV4-2 and TRBJ1-6, with 8 bases fitting TRBD1. Germline V gene sequence: CDR1 LGHNA, CDR2 YNFKEQ. CDR3 size: 16 residues. CDR3 DNA (partial): TGCGCCAGCAGCCTGTACGTAGACAGGGGAAGATCACCC. Its translation: CASSLYVDRGRSP. In full, the CDR3 reads CASSLYVDRGRSPLHF.

This CDR3 is CASFPGSGRAVNEQFF. CDR3 bases read: TGTGCCAGCTTCCCAGGGAGCGGGAGGGCGGTCAATGAG. The V and J genes are TRBV18 and TRBJ2-1; 10 bases match TRBD2. The read gets to within 3 residues of the CDR3 end, and the germline J gene fills in the rest. CDR1 KGHSH and CDR2 LQKENI come from the germline V gene. CDR3 length: 16 residues. With V trimmed by 7 bases and J by 6 bases, 12 bases remained unmatched.

As concerns this clone: The sequence runs out 3 residues before the end of the CDR3; the remainder is reconstructed from the germline J gene. The chain combines TRBV20-1 with TRBJ2-1; TRBD2 matches at 11 bases. Per the germline V gene, CDR1 is DFQATT and CDR2 is SNEGSKA (reference sequence). V shed 7 bases, J shed 6 bases, and the junction held 8 bases outside the gene matches. The CDR3 consists of 14 residues. The CDR3 DNA, read in part, is TGCAGTGTTCCTGGGACTAGCGGCGTCAATGAG. Its translation: CSVPGTSGVNE. The complete CDR3 reads CSVPGTSGVNEQFF.

A note on this clone: The read comes to an end 3 residues before the CDR3 does, leaving the germline J gene to fill in the end. The chain joins TRBV28 to TRBJ2-1, with 11 bases fitting TRBD2. The V and J ends lost 6 bases and 2 bases, in that order; junction bases with no gene match: 9. This CDR3 has 17 amino acids. Germline lookup yields CDR1 MDHEN and CDR2 SYDVKM. The CDR3 spells CASSSGTSGHPYNEQFF. CDR3 bases read: TGTGCCAGCAGCTCCGGGACTAGCGGACATCCCTACAATGAG.

A note on this clone: The read halts 3 residues ahead of the CDR3 end, with the missing end drawn from the germline J gene. The chain employs TRBV19 and TRBJ2-1; perhaps TRBD1 as D (5 bases). CDR1 is LNHDA and CDR2 is SQIVND in the germline V gene (reference sequence). The CDR3 spans 13 residues. V lost 1 base and J lost 5, with 6 bases in between. CDR3 DNA (partial): TGTGCCAGTAGTATAGTGGACAACAATGAG. This translates into CASSIVDNNE. In full, the CDR3 is CASSIVDNNEQFF.